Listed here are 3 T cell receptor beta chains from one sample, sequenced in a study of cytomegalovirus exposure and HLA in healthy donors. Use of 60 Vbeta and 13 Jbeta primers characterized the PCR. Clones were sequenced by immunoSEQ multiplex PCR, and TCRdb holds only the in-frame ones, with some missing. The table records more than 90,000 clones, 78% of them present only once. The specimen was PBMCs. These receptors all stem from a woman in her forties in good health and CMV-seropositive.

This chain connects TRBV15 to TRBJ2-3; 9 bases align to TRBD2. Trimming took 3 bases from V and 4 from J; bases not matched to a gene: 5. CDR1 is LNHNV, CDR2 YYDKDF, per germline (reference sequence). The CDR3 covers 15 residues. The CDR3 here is CATSSLAGGADTQYF. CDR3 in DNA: TGTGCCACCAGCAGTCTGGCGGGGGGGGCAGATACGCAGTATTTT.

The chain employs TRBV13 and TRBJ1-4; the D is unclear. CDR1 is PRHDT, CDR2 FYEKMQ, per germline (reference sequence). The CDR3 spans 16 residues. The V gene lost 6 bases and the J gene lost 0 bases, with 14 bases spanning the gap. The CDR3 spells CASSRKTGATNEKLFF. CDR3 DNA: TGTGCCAGCAGTCGTAAGACGGGTGCAACTAATGAAAAACTGTTTTTT.

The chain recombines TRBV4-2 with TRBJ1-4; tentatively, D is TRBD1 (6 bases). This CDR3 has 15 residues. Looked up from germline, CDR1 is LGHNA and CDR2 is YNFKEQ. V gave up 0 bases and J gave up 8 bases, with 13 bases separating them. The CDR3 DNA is TGTGCCAGCAGCCAAGAGGGGGGGCTGAGCGAAAAACTGTTTTTT. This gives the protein CASSQEGGLSEKLFF.